Shown below are 21 T cell receptor beta chains from a single sample sequenced in a study of blood T cell repertoires in COVID-19. Here immunoSEQ multiplex PCR was the method, and the copy in TCRdb shows in-frame clones only, minus some. Here the sample spans some 250,000 clones, around 84% being singletons. Material: peripheral blood. The receptors here all came from a woman aged 55-75 years with COVID-19, enrolled during active disease.

Points on this clone: The limits of the CDR3 on the DNA are not certain, so only TCRdb's listed CDR3 is given. The chain has TRBV6-6 and TRBJ1-1; the D call of TRBD1 is as the table states it, not checked on the DNA. Germline V lookup: CDR1 MNHNY, CDR2 SVGAGI (reference sequence). 15 amino acids form the CDR3, both terminal residues included. CDR3 region: CASSSSGQGNTEAFF.

This sequence joins TRBV4-2 and TRBJ1-1; 10 bases align to TRBD1. From germline, CDR1 is LGHNA and CDR2 YNFKEQ. Germline trimming cut 4 bases from V and 1 base from J; bases unmatched to any gene: 6. The CDR3 has 16 residues. The CDR3 sequence is CASSRGQGDRNTEAFF. DNA of the CDR3: TGTGCCAGCAGCCGAGGACAGGGGGATAGGAACACTGAAGCTTTCTTT.

The V and J genes are TRBV6-5 and TRBJ2-3; TRBD1 matches 7 bases. J gave up 2 bases and V 6 bases, and 8 bases lay outside the gene matches. CDR3 length equals 15 residues. Germline CDR1 and CDR2: MNHEY and SVGAGI. CDR3 in amino acids: CASSSGTAFTDTQYF. CDR3 nucleotide sequence: TGTGCCAGCAGCTCCGGGACAGCCTTCACAGATACGCAGTATTTT.

The chain is built from TRBV7-2 and TRBJ1-6, with D possibly being TRBD1 (6 bases). The CDR3 loop spans 13 amino acids. Trimming cost V 8 bases and J 10 bases, with 15 bases left between them. Germline V lookup: CDR1 SGHTA, CDR2 FQGNSA. The DNA of the CDR3 is TGTGCCAGCGGAAACAGGGTTGGCTCACCCCTCCACTTT. It codes for CASGNRVGSPLHF.

V and J are TRBV14 and TRBJ2-7; TRBD2 aligns across 9 bases. This CDR3 comprises 17 residues. The ends lost 3 bases at V and 3 bases at J; junction bases unmatched: 12. Germline CDR1 is SGHDN and CDR2 is FVKESK. The CDR3 nucleotides are TGTGCCAGCAGCCACCTCGTCCGGGCTAGCGGGAACTACGAGCAGTACTTC. It translates to CASSHLVRASGNYEQYF. Looking up the rest from reference TRBV14 and TRBJ2-7 gives the full variable domain: EAGVTQFPSHSVIEKGQTVTLRCDPISGHDNLYWYRRVMGKEIKFLLHFVKESKQDESGMPNNRFLAERTGGTYSTLKVQPAELEDSGVYFCASSHLVRASGNYEQYFGPGTRLTVT.

The chain carries TRBV28 and TRBJ1-4; 8 nucleotides agree with TRBD1. There are 15 residues in the CDR3. V was clipped by 4 bases and J by 4 bases; unmatched bases: 5. Looked up from germline, CDR1 is MDHEN and CDR2 is SYDVKM. CDR3 amino acids: CASSSGGRGNEKLFF. Written as DNA, the CDR3 is TGTGCCAGCAGTTCAGGGGGCAGAGGTAATGAAAAACTGTTTTTT. The full variable domain, rest sourced from reference TRBV28 and TRBJ1-4, is DVKVTQSSRYLVKRTGEKVFLECVQDMDHENMFWYRQDPGLGLRLIYFSYDVKMKEKGDIPEGYSVSREKKERFSLILESASTNQTSMYLCASSSGGRGNEKLFFGSGTQLSVL.

The V call is TRBV10-3, the J call TRBJ2-1; no clear D. CDR1 is ENHRY, CDR2 SYGVKD, per germline. V was shortened by 0 bases and J by 9 bases, with 6 bases between the two germline ends. There are 12 residues in the CDR3. CDR3 residues: CAISESRSEQFF. The CDR3 coding sequence is TGTGCCATCAGTGAGTCTCGTTCTGAGCAGTTCTTC.

The chain recombines TRBV3-1 (or the pseudogene TRBV3-2) with TRBJ1-1, with D unresolved. Germline V gene lookup returns CDR1 LGHDT and CDR2 YNNKEL (reference sequence). Trimming took off 7 bases at V and 4 bases at J, with 13 bases between the two ends. The CDR3 has 13 amino acids. CDR3 residues: CASNEGGGTEAFF. CDR3 DNA sequence: TGTGCCAGCAACGAAGGTGGAGGCACTGAAGCTTTCTTT.

V and J are TRBV10-3 and TRBJ2-1; possibly TRBD2 for D (5 bases). Deletions cut 2 bases from V and 4 bases from J, with 15 bases between. This CDR3 has 16 residues. Germline V gives CDR1 ENHRY, CDR2 SYGVKD. The CDR3 loop is CAISEVGVASYNEQFF. The CDR3, as DNA: TGTGCCATCAGTGAGGTTGGGGTAGCGTCGTACAATGAGCAGTTCTTC.

CDR3 coding DNA: TGTGCCAGCACCGGACTAGCGGGAAAAGAGACCCAGTACTTC. Translating gives CASTGLAGKETQYF. This chain uses TRBV6-5 with TRBJ2-5, with TRBD2 matching over 12 bases. The V gene's germline CDR1 is MNHEY and CDR2 SVGAGI. V shed 7 bases and J 3 bases; nucleotides not matched to a gene: 3. The CDR3 loop spans 14 amino acids.

This chain uses TRBV29-1 with TRBJ2-1, with 9 nucleotides matching TRBD1. The V gene end was trimmed by 5 bases and the J gene end by 0 bases; junction bases not matched to a gene: 5. Germline loops: CDR1 SQVTM, CDR2 ANQGSEA. The length of the CDR3 is 15 residues. CDR3 region: CSVSGTGISYNEQFF. CDR3 bases: TGCAGCGTTTCCGGGACAGGGATCTCCTACAATGAGCAGTTCTTC.

As to this clone: Other nucleotide sequences in the sample specify the same CDR3. The V gene is TRBV15, the J gene TRBJ2-7, with TRBD2 matching 8 bases. The CDR3 loop spans 13 amino acids. Germline lookup yields CDR1 LNHNV and CDR2 YYDKDF (reference sequence). The V gene end was trimmed by 0 bases and the J gene end by 6 bases; junction bases not matched to a gene: 1. In DNA, the CDR3 is TGTGCCACCAGCAGAGATCGGGGGGGCGAGCAGTACTTC. Its protein is CATSRDRGGEQYF. The full variable domain, completed using reference TRBV15 and TRBJ2-7, is DAMVIQNPRYQVTQFGKPVTLSCSQTLNHNVMYWYQQKSSQAPKLLFHYYDKDFNNEADTPDNFQSRRPNTSFCFLDIRSPGLGDTAMYLCATSRDRGGEQYFGPGTRLTVT.

The rearrangement links TRBV6-1 to TRBJ2-3, with D perhaps matching TRBD2 (5 bases). The CDR3 runs 12 residues. CDR1 and CDR2 from the germline V gene are MNHNS and SASEGT. V was cut by 6 bases and J by 11 bases, with 15 bases left in between. The CDR3 loop is CASRKDSQGQYF. CDR3 nucleotides: TGTGCCAGCAGGAAGGACTCCCAAGGGCAGTATTTT.

The chain is built from TRBV11-3 and TRBJ2-1; TRBD2 is a possible D gene (6 bases). This CDR3 has 13 residues. The germline V gene encodes CDR1 SGHNT and CDR2 YENEEA. V was pared by 0 bases and J by 12 bases, with 12 bases between. DNA of the CDR3: TGTGCCAGCAGCTTAGATCTGGAGGGTTTGCAGTTCTTC. Its translation is CASSLDLEGLQFF.

The chain joins TRBV18 to TRBJ1-2; perhaps TRBD1 as D (5 bases). This CDR3 has 12 amino acids. CDR1 KGHSH and CDR2 LQKENI come from the germline V gene. Trimming stripped 5 bases from V and 5 bases from J, with 9 bases between. The CDR3 sequence is CASSIREYGYTF. The CDR3 DNA reads as TGTGCCAGCTCAATCAGGGAATATGGCTACACCTTC.

This clone has only one observation. The genes are TRBV24-1 and TRBJ1-2, with 8 bases identical to TRBD1. From germline, CDR1 is KGHDR and CDR2 SFDVKD. V dropped 5 bases and J dropped 2; count of bases not matched to a gene: 12. The CDR3 runs 17 residues. The DNA for the CDR3 is TGTGCCACCAGTGCCTCTGGTCAGGGGGCGGCCAACTATGGCTACACCTTC. Protein sequence: CATSASGQGAANYGYTF.

This rearrangement joins TRBV4-1 to TRBJ2-3, with TRBD1 matching over 7 bases. CDR1 and CDR2 (germline): MGHRA, YSYEKL. The length of the CDR3 is 15 residues. Trimming at V came to 6 bases and at J to 2 bases, leaving 8 bases not matched to a gene. The CDR3 nucleotides are TGCGCCAGCAGGGACGACAGGGAACACACAGATACGCAGTATTTT. Its translation is CASRDDREHTDTQYF.

J is TRBJ2-1 and V is TRBV27, with 9 nucleotides matching TRBD2. Germline trimming cut 0 bases from V and 0 bases from J; bases unmatched to any gene: 6. The germline V gene encodes CDR1 MNHEY and CDR2 SMNVEV (reference sequence). This CDR3 comprises 18 residues. The CDR3 DNA reads as TGTGCCAGCAGTTTATCGTCTAGCGGGATCAGCTCCTACAATGAGCAGTTCTTC. Encoded protein: CASSLSSSGISSYNEQFF.

The rearrangement uses TRBV28 and TRBJ1-1; TRBD1 might be the D (6 bases). The CDR3 loop spans 14 amino acids. V was trimmed by 4 bases and J by 1 base, leaving 10 bases between them. Looked up from germline, CDR1 is MDHEN and CDR2 is SYDVKM. The CDR3 DNA sequence: TGTGCCAGCAGTTCCGGGACAAAGAACACTGAAGCTTTCTTT. Its translation: CASSSGTKNTEAFF.

The genes are TRBV11-3 and TRBJ2-2; the D gene is possibly TRBD1 (6 bases). Trimming took off 1 base at V and 5 bases at J, with 11 bases between the two ends. CDR3 size: 15 residues. Germline CDR1 is SGHNT and CDR2 is YENEEA. The CDR3 is CASSLGGQATGELFF. The CDR3 DNA is TGTGCCAGCAGCTTAGGGGGACAAGCGACCGGGGAGCTGTTTTTT.

The chain joins TRBV29-1 to TRBJ1-4; 8 bases line up with TRBD1. The CDR3 length is 13 residues. V was clipped by 6 bases and J by 8 bases; unmatched bases: 8. The germline V gene encodes CDR1 SQVTM and CDR2 ANQGSEA. Written as DNA, the CDR3 is TGCAGCGTCCTCGGGACAGGCAACGAAAAACTGTTTTTT. Protein sequence: CSVLGTGNEKLFF.